This TCR beta chain was retrieved from a study of monozygotic twins with inflammatory bowel disease. Study-level points and caveats: With others, IBD patients shared fewer clonotypes than healthy twins did, especially with disease activity. Perhaps reflecting limited power, concordant and discordant twins did not differ in repertoire similarity.

The CDR3 contains 14 residues. From germline, CDR1 is MGHRA and CDR2 YSYEKL. Remarks on this clonotype: The antigen is unknown.

Eight reactions per sample, run separately, yielded cDNA. With approximately 16 and 10 cycles respectively, two nested PCRs were carried out on TCRalpha and TCRbeta cDNA. No DNA is given; TCRdb re-called the 5' RACE reads and lists each CDR3 protein once. This table lists about 380,000 distinct CDR3 sequences. This chain uses TRBV4-1 with TRBJ2-7; lacking DNA, the TRBD1 call made by TCRdb goes unchecked. The TCR sequence derives from a human donor with ulcerative colitis or Crohn's disease, or a healthy co-twin of an affected twin (not recorded which). The sample comprised blood. The CDR3 region is CASSQESDSYEQYF.